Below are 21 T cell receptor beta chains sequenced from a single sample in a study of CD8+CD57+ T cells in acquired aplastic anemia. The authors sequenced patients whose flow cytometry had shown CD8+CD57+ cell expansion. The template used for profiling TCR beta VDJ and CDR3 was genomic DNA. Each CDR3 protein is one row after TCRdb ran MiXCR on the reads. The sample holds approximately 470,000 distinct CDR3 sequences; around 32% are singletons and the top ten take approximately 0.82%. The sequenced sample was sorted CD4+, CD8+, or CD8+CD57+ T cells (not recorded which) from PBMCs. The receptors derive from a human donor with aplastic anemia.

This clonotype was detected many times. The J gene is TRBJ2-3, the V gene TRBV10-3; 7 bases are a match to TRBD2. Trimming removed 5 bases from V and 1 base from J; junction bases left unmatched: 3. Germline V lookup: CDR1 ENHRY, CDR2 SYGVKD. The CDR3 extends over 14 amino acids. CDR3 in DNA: TGTGCCATCAGTCTGGCGGGAGGCACAGATACGCAGTATTTT. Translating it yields CAISLAGGTDTQYF.

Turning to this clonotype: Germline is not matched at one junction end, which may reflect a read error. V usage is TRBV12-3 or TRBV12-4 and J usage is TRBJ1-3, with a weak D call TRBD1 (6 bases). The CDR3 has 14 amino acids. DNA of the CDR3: TGTGCCACCAGTAGGGGGGCGGGTGGATACACCATATATTTT. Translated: CATSRGAGGYTIYF.

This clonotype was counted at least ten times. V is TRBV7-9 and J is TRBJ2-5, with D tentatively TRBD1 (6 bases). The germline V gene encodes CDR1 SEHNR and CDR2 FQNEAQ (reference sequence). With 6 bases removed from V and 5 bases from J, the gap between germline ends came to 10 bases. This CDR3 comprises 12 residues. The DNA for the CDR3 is TGTGCCAGCAGTCGGACAGTCGAGACCCAGTACTTC. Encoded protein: CASSRTVETQYF.

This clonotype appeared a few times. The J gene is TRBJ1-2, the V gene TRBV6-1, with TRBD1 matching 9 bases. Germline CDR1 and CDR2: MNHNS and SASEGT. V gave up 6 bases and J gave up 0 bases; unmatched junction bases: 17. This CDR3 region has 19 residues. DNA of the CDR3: TGTGCCAGCAGCGAGAACAGGGGGCTAACGGGACGGTCTAACTATGGCTACACCTTC. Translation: CASSENRGLTGRSNYGYTF.

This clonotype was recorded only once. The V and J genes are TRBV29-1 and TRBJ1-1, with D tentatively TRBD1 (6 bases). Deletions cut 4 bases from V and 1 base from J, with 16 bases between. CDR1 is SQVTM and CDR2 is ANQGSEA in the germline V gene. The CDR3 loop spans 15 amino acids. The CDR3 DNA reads TGCAGCGTTGCCGGGACTCTACAGGGGAACACTGAAGCTTTCTTT. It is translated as CSVAGTLQGNTEAFF.

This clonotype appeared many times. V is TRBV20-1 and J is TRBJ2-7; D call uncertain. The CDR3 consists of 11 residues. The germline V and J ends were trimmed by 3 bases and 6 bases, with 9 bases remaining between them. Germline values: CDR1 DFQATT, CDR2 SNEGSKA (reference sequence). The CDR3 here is CSASRGGEQYF. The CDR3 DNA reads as TGCAGTGCTAGTCGTGGCGGCGAGCAGTACTTC.

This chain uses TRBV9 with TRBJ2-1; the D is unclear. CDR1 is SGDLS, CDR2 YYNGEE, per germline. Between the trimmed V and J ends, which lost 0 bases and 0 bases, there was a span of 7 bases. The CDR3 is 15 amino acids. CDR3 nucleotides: TGTGCCAGCAGCGTAGCTGTCCGCTCCTACAATGAGCAGTTCTTC. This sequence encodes CASSVAVRSYNEQFF.

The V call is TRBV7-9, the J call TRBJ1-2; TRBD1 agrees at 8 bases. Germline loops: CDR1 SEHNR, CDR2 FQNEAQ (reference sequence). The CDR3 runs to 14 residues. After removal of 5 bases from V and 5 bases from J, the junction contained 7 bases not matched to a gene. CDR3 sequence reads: CASSMDRVGYGYTF. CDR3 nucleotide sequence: TGTGCCAGCAGCATGGACAGGGTCGGATATGGCTACACCTTC.

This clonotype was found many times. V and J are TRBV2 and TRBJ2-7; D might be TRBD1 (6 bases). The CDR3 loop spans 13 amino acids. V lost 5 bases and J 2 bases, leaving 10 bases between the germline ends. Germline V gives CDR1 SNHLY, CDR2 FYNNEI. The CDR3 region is CASSIRDTYEQYF. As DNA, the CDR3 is TGTGCCAGCAGTATCCGGGACACCTACGAGCAGTACTTC. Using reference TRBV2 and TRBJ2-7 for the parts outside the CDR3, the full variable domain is EPEVTQTPSHQVTQMGQEVILRCVPISNHLYFYWYRQILGQKVEFLVSFYNNEISEKSEIFDDQFSVERPDGSNFTLKIRSTKLEDSAMYFCASSIRDTYEQYFGPGTRLTVT.

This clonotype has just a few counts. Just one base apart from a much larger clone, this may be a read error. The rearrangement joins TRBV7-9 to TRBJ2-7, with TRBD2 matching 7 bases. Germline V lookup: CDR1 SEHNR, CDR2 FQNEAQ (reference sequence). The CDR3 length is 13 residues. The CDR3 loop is CAGSPAGSYEQYF. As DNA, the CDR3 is TGTGCCGGCAGCCCAGCGGGATCCTACGAGCAGTACTTC.

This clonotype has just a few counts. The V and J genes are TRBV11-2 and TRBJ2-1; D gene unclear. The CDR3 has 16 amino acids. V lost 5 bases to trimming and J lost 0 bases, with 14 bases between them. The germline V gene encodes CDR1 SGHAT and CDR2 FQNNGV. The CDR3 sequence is CASSPISVSSYNEQFF. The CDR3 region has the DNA TGTGCCAGCAGCCCAATATCAGTCAGCTCCTACAATGAGCAGTTCTTC.

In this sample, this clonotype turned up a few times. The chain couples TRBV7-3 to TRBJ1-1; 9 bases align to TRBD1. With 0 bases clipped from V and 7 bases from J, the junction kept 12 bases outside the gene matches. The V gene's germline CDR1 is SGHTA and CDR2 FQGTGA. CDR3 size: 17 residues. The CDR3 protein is CASSLTGLGTGGSEAFF. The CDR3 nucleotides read TGTGCCAGCAGCTTAACGGGTTTGGGAACAGGGGGCAGTGAAGCTTTCTTT.

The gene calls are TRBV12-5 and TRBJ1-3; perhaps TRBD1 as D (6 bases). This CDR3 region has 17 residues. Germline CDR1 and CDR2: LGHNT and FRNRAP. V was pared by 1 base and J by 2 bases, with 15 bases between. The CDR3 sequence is CASGLGGGGATGNTIYF. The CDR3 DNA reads TGTGCTAGTGGTTTGGGAGGTGGGGGGGCGACTGGAAACACCATATATTTT.

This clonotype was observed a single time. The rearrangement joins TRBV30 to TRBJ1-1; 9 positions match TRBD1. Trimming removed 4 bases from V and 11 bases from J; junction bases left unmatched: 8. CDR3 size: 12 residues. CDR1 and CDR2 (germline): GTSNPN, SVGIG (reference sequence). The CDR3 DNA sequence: TGTGCCTGGAACCTACCTGGGACAGGGGCTTTCTTT. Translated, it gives CAWNLPGTGAFF. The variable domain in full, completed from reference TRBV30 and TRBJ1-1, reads SQTIHQWPATLVQPVGSPLSLECTVEGTSNPNLYWYRQAAGRGLQLLFYSVGIGQISSEVPQNLSASRPQDRQFILSSKKLLLSDSGFYLCAWNLPGTGAFFGQGTRLTVV.

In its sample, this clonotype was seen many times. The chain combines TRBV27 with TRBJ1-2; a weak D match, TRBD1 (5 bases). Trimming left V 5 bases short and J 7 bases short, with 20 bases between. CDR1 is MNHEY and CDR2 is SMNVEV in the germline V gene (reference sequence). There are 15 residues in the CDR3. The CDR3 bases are TGTGCCAGCAGTCCCTTAGGGACCGCGATGGGTGGCTACACCTTC. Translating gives CASSPLGTAMGGYTF.

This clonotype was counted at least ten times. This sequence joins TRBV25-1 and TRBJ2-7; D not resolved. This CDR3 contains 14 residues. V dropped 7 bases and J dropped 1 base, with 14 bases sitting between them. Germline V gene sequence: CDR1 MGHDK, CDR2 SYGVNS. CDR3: CASTSRPDSYEQYF. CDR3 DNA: TGTGCCAGCACCTCCCGCCCAGATTCCTACGAGCAGTACTTC.

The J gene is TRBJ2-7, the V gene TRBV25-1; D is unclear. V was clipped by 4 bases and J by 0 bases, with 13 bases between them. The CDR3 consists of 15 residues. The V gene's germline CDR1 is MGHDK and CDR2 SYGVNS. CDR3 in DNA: TGTGCCAGCAGTGGCAGGACCCAAGCCTCCTACGAGCAGTACTTC. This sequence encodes CASSGRTQASYEQYF.

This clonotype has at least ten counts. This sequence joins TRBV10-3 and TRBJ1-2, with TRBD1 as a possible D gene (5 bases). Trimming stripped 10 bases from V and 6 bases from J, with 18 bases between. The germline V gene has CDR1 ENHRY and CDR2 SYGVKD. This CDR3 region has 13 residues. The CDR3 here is CATTPRGEDGYTF. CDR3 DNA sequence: TGTGCCACAACGCCGCGGGGGGAGGATGGCTACACCTTC.

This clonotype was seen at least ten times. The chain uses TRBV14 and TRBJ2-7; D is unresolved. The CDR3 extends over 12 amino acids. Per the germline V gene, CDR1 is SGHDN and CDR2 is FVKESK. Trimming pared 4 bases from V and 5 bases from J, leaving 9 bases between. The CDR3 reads CASSPLENEQYF. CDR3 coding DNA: TGTGCCAGCAGCCCCCTTGAGAACGAGCAGTACTTC.

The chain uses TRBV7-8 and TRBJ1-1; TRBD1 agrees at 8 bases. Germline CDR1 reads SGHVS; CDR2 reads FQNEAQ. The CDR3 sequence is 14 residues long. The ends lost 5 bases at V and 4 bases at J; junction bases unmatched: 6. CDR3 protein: CASSGGQGSTEAFF. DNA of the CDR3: TGTGCCAGCAGCGGCGGACAGGGTAGCACTGAAGCTTTCTTT.

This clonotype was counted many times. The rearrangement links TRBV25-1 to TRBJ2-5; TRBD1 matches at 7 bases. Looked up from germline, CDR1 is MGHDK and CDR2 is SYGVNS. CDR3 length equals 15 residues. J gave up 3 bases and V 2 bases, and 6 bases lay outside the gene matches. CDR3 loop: CASSERTGGKETQYF. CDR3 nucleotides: TGTGCCAGCAGTGAACGGACAGGAGGAAAAGAGACCCAGTACTTC.